The table lists the clone carrying this T cell receptor beta chain with a few counts. In TCRdb, the RT-PCR reads were re-called with MiXCR into one record per CDR3 protein. The repertoire holds 400,000 to 450,000 distinct CDR3 sequences, with roughly 17% as singletons. This specimen comes from a study of patients and donors after allogeneic stem cell transplantation. The CDR3 sequence is 14 residues long. Per germline, CDR1 SGHRS and CDR2 YFSETQ. V dropped 1 base and J dropped 1 base, with 8 bases sitting between them. The chain couples TRBV5-1 to TRBJ2-5; D may match TRBD1 or TRBD2 (5 bases each). This TCR was sampled from a human donor who was either an allogeneic HSCT recipient or a stem cell or donor lymphocyte infusion donor (not recorded which). It is not recorded whose cells these are; they may come from a transplant donor. Sequencing was done on a sample of blood, either unsorted or a sorted T cell fraction (not recorded which). In nucleotides, the CDR3 is TGCGCCAGCAGCTTGTATGGGGGCCAAGAGACCCAGTACTTC. It translates to CASSLYGGQETQYF.